The present entry profiles one TCR beta chain with its context. The CDR3 length is 14 residues. V was clipped by 0 bases and J by 4 bases, with 9 bases between them. CDR1 and CDR2 (germline): SGDLS, YYNGEE. These data originate in a study of cytomegalovirus exposure and HLA in healthy donors. Repertoires were generated with immunoSEQ multiplex PCR, while TCRdb's copy carries only in-frame clones and drops some. The table has roughly 60,000 clones, 92% seen once. This clonotype originated in a woman younger than 35 in good health and CMV-seronegative. This chain joins TRBV9 and TRBJ2-3, with D perhaps TRBD1 (6 bases). The sequenced material came from PBMCs. The CDR3 here is CASSVAGDADTQYF. The CDR3 region has the DNA TGTGCCAGCAGCGTAGCAGGGGATGCAGATACGCAGTATTTT. Combining the CDR3 with reference TRBV9 and TRBJ2-3 gives the whole variable domain DSGVTQTPKHLITATGQRVTLRCSPRSGDLSVYWYQQSLDQGLQFLIQYYNGEERAKGNILERFSAQQFPDLHSELNLSSLELGDSALYFCASSVAGDADTQYFGPGTRLTVL.